These T cell receptor beta chains were read from a single sample in a study of blood T cell repertoires in COVID-19. The data were produced by immunoSEQ multiplex PCR, yet TCRdb's version contains in-frame clones alone and is incomplete. The top ten clones hold roughly 3% of a sample with around 340,000 clones, 65% to 85% of them seen once. Sequenced: peripheral blood. The receptors were gathered from a man aged 30-40 years with active or convalescent COVID-19. The CDR3 runs from the conserved cysteine through the conserved F or W. A D gene is named only where the DNA matches it firmly. For some rows the clone size is stated as once, few or many, or as a class when expanded; others skip it.

abundance	d_gene	v_gene	j_gene	CDR3nt	CDR3aa
.	.	TRBV6-6	TRBJ2-3	TGTGCCACCTCGTTACAGGCTCTTCTTGGCACAGATACGCAGTATTTT	CATSLQALLGTDTQYF
.	.	TRBV29-1	TRBJ2-7	TGCAGCGTTGAATCCAGGGGGGCCTACGAGCAGTACTTC	CSVESRGAYEQYF
.	TRBD2	TRBV24-1	TRBJ2-1	TGTGCCACCAGTGATTTGAGCGGGAGGGGCGATGAGCAGTTCTTC	CATSDLSGRGDEQFF
.	TRBD1	TRBV4-2	TRBJ1-5	TGTGCCAGCAGCCAAGTGACAGGGTTGAGCAATCAGCCCCAGCATTTT	CASSQVTGLSNQPQHF
few	.	TRBV9	TRBJ1-5	TGTGCCAGCAGCCCCGGTCTAACCAATCAGCCCCAGCATTTT	CASSPGLTNQPQHF
.	TRBD2	TRBV6-6	TRBJ2-1	TGTGCCAGCAGCCTACCTAGCGGGAGGTTCAATGAGCAGTTCTTC	CASSLPSGRFNEQFF
.	.	TRBV5-1	TRBJ1-2	TGCGCCAGCAGCTTGGAAACAGCATATGGCTACACCTTC	CASSLETAYGYTF
.	TRBD1	TRBV7-6	TRBJ1-1	TGTGCCAGCAGCTTAAGGACAGGGGATGATGAAGCTTTCTTT	CASSLRTGDDEAFF
.	.	TRBV21-1	TRBJ2-1	TGTGCCAGCAGCAAAGCCCGGTCCTACAATGAGCAGTTCTTC	CASSKARSYNEQFF
.	.	TRBV19	TRBJ2-7	TGTGCCAGTACGGATGGCGGGGGCCCTTCCTACGAGCAGTACTTC	CASTDGGGPSYEQYF
.	.	TRBV9	TRBJ1-1	TGTGCCAGCACCGCAGGGTACGCGATAACTGAAGCTTTCTTT	CASTAGYAITEAFF
.	.	TRBV6-2/TRBV6-3	TRBJ1-2	TGTGCCAGCAGTTCCGGACAGTCCTGGGGCTACACCTTC	CASSSGQSWGYTF
.	.	TRBV5-4	TRBJ2-1	TGTGCCAGCAGCCGCGCGGGACTGGCGGCCAATGAGCAGTTCTTC	CASSRAGLAANEQFF
.	TRBD1	TRBV6-5	TRBJ1-5	TGTGCCAGCAGTCCCCTCACACAGGGGAATCAGCCCCAGCATTTT	CASSPLTQGNQPQHF
.	.	TRBV6-1	TRBJ1-5	TGTGCCAGCAGTGAGTTGGGCGGCAGGGTAGCTCAGCCCCAGCATTTT	CASSELGGRVAQPQHF
.	TRBD1	TRBV4-1	TRBJ2-3	TGCGCCAGCAGCCAAGGATACGGGACAGGCACAGATACGCAGTATTTT	CASSQGYGTGTDTQYF
.	.	TRBV6-2/TRBV6-3	TRBJ1-2	TGTGCCAGCAGCATTCAGGGAAGCTATGGCTACACCTTC	CASSIQGSYGYTF
.	TRBD1	TRBV19	TRBJ2-1	TGTGCCAGTAGAAGGGACAGGGTAAATGAGCAGTTCTTC	CASRRDRVNEQFF
.	.	TRBV30	TRBJ1-2	TGTGCCTGGAGTTTCTCGACAGAGCCAAACTATGGCTACACCTTC	CAWSFSTEPNYGYTF
.	TRBD1	TRBV9	TRBJ2-7	TGTGCCAGCAACCCAAGTGGGGACAGGGTTCGCGAGCAGTACTTC	CASNPSGDRVREQYF
.	.	TRBV6-4	TRBJ1-5	TGTGCCAGCAGTGATCAGGGGTGGGGAGGGAGCAATCAGCCCCAGCATTTT	CASSDQGWGGSNQPQHF
few	.	TRBV3-1/TRBV3-2	TRBJ1-1	TGTGCCAGCAGCCCAATACAGGGAGGGGCCACTGAAGCTTTCTTT	CASSPIQGGATEAFF
few	TRBD1	TRBV19	TRBJ1-5	TGTGCCAGTAGTATTGAAGACAGGGGTCAGCCCCAGCATTTT	CASSIEDRGQPQHF
.	TRBD2	TRBV5-1	TRBJ2-7	TGCGCCAGCAGCCCGCGGGGGGCAGGGCTCGAGCAGTACTTC	CASSPRGAGLEQYF
.	.	TRBV5-4	TRBJ2-1	TGTGCCAGCTCCCCCCCAGGCCCTCGGAATGAGCAGTTCTTC	CASSPPGPRNEQFF
many	TRBD1	TRBV18	TRBJ1-1	TGTGCCAGCTCACTCACAACAGGGGAGGTCACTGAAGCTTTCTTT	CASSLTTGEVTEAFF
.	.	TRBV12-3/TRBV12-4	TRBJ1-1	TGTGCCAGCAGTGCCGCCGAGTCGACTGAAGCTTTCTTT	CASSAAESTEAFF
.	TRBD2	TRBV5-1	TRBJ2-2	TGCGCCAGCAGCTTGACGGCGGGAGACACCGGGGAGCTGTTTTTT	CASSLTAGDTGELFF
.	.	TRBV7-2	TRBJ2-3	TGTGCCAGCAGCTTAAACCTGCCAGGCACAGATACGCAGTATTTT	CASSLNLPGTDTQYF
.	TRBD1	TRBV7-9	TRBJ2-7	TGTGCCAGCAGCCCGACAGGGTTCTACGAGCAGTACTTC	CASSPTGFYEQYF
.	TRBD2	TRBV6-5	TRBJ2-5	TGTGCCAGCAGCCCCCGGGAGGGCCTTGAGACCCAGTACTTC	CASSPREGLETQYF
.	.	TRBV28	TRBJ2-1	TGTGCCAGCAGTCGCCCCTATGACTTACGCCCTAACAATGAGCAGTTCTTC	CASSRPYDLRPNNEQFF
.	.	TRBV30	TRBJ1-6	TGTGCCTGGAGTGTGAGTAGCTCCTATAATTCACCCCTCCACTTT	CAWSVSSSYNSPLHF
.	.	TRBV5-8	TRBJ2-5	TGTGCCAGCAGCTTGGGATTAGGCAGGGAGGCGTTGGAGACCCAGTACTTC	CASSLGLGREALETQYF
.	TRBD2	TRBV7-2	TRBJ2-1	TGTGCCAGCAGAAATGGACTAGCGGGAGGAAATGAGCAGTTCTTC	CASRNGLAGGNEQFF
.	.	TRBV24-1	TRBJ2-1	TGTGCCACCAGTGCCTCGTCCACGGGCAATGAGCAGTTCTTC	CATSASSTGNEQFF
.	TRBD2	TRBV5-4	TRBJ2-2	TGTGCCAGCAGCAAAGGCGGGCGGGGGACCGGGGAGCTGTTTTTT	CASSKGGRGTGELFF
.	TRBD1	TRBV9	TRBJ1-3	TGTGCCAGCAGCGACCAAAGGACAGGTACCTCTGGAAACACCATATATTTT	CASSDQRTGTSGNTIYF
.	.	TRBV28	TRBJ1-1	TGTGCCAGTGGCGGGGACACTGAAGCTTTCTTT	CASGGDTEAFF
once	TRBD1	TRBV19	TRBJ2-3	TGTGCCAGTAGTATATCAAGGGGGCGGGCAGATACGCAGTATTTT	CASSISRGRADTQYF
.	TRBD1	TRBV14	TRBJ1-5	TGTGCCACCAGGGCAAGGGGGCAAGTAAATCAGCCCCAGCATTTT	CATRARGQVNQPQHF
.	.	TRBV4-3	TRBJ2-3	TGCGCCAGCAGCCAAGCCCGAGGGACTCTCTACACAGATACGCAGTATTTT	CASSQARGTLYTDTQYF
.	TRBD1	TRBV29-1	TRBJ1-1	TGCAGCGTTGATACGACAGGGGCCCAGAACACTGAAGCTTTCTTT	CSVDTTGAQNTEAFF
once	TRBD2	TRBV6-5	TRBJ2-1	TGTGCCAGCAGTTACGAAGCTAGCGGGAGATACAATGAGCAGTTCTTC	CASSYEASGRYNEQFF
.	.	TRBV7-6	TRBJ2-1	TGTGCCAGCAGCCCTTCGGGCGGGGAGGTCTACAATGAGCAGTTCTTC	CASSPSGGEVYNEQFF
.	TRBD2	TRBV5-8	TRBJ2-1	TGTGCCAGCAGGGGACTAGCGGATTACAATGAGCAGTTCTTC	CASRGLADYNEQFF
.	.	TRBV13	TRBJ2-5	TGTGCCAGTCAGAAGCGGGTTAGAGGCAAGGCCCAGTACTTC	CASQKRVRGKAQYF
.	.	TRBV24-1	TRBJ2-2	TGTGCCACCAGTGATTTACTAGTAGCAACCGGGGAGCTGTTTTTT	CATSDLLVATGELFF
.	TRBD2	TRBV29-1	TRBJ2-3	TGCAGCGTTGACCTAGCGGGCGGCACAGATACGCAGTATTTT	CSVDLAGGTDTQYF
.	.	TRBV10-3	TRBJ1-6	TGTGCCATCAACAGAGAAAATAATTCACCCCTCCACTTT	CAINRENNSPLHF
.	.	TRBV6-4	TRBJ2-3	TGTGCCAGCAGTGACCTGAGGACTCCCAAGCCTTGCACAGATACGCAGTATTTT	CASSDLRTPKPCTDTQYF
once	.	TRBV6-5	TRBJ1-6	TGTGCCAGCAGTTACCTGGGGCCCCTTAATAATTCACCCCTCCACTTT	CASSYLGPLNNSPLHF
.	.	TRBV9	TRBJ2-1	TGTGCCAGCAGCGTCGTAGATGCCTACAATGAGCAGTTCTTC	CASSVVDAYNEQFF
once	.	TRBV24-1	TRBJ1-2	TGTGCCGCCAGTGATTTGCTCGGGAGATATGGCTACACCTTC	CAASDLLGRYGYTF